Following are 8 T cell receptor beta chains from one sample sequenced in a study of lymphopenia after photon versus proton radiotherapy. TCRdb's table, derived via immunoSEQ multiplex PCR, lists solely in-frame clones and lacks some. The repertoire has approximately 31,000 clones, over 75% of them found once; the top ten carry about 14%. This material consisted of peripheral blood, taken from a patient treated with proton-based radiotherapy. The receptor source for this set is a woman between 65 and 79 years old with pancreatic cancer.

V and J are TRBV27 and TRBJ2-1; no reliable D call. V was cut by 6 bases and J by 0 bases, with 24 bases left in between. This CDR3 contains 19 residues. CDR1 MNHEY and CDR2 SMNVEV come from the germline V gene (reference sequence). The CDR3 loop is CASSPAFTIDSFSYNEQFF. In DNA, the CDR3 is TGTGCCAGCAGCCCTGCCTTTACCATCGACTCGTTCTCCTACAATGAGCAGTTCTTC.

The chain employs TRBV6-1 and TRBJ2-1; 9 bases align to TRBD2. Germline loops: CDR1 MNHNS, CDR2 SASEGT. Losses at the gene ends were 5 bases for V and 9 bases for J; bases not matched to a gene: 5. The CDR3 has 13 residues. In DNA form, the CDR3 reads TGTGCCAGCAGTTATTTAGCGGGAGCTGAGCAGTTCTTC. The encoded protein is CASSYLAGAEQFF.

J is TRBJ1-4 and V is TRBV28; 7 bases fit TRBD1. Trimming cost V 7 bases and J 11 bases; bases outside gene matches: 7. Germline values: CDR1 MDHEN, CDR2 SYDVKM. The CDR3 runs to 12 residues. The CDR3 loop is CASTQGGRKLFF. In DNA, the CDR3 is TGTGCCAGCACCCAGGGGGGGCGGAAACTGTTTTTT.

In its sample, this clone was seen once. The chain recombines TRBV11-1 with TRBJ2-7; 7 bases line up with TRBD1. The CDR3 is 13 amino acids. The V gene end was trimmed by 10 bases and the J gene end by 4 bases; junction bases not matched to a gene: 10. Germline CDR1 and CDR2: SGHAT and FQDESV (reference sequence). Here the CDR3 DNA reads TGTGCCACGCAAACTTACAGGGGTTACGAGCAGTACTTC. Translated, it gives CATQTYRGYEQYF.

V and J are TRBV6-6 and TRBJ2-1, with a weak D call TRBD2 (6 bases). From germline, CDR1 is MNHNY and CDR2 SVGAGI (reference sequence). The CDR3 length is 12 residues. The germline V and J ends were trimmed by 8 bases and 3 bases, with 8 bases remaining between them. CDR3 in amino acids: CASRRDYNEQFF. CDR3 DNA sequence: TGTGCCAGCCGGCGGGACTACAATGAGCAGTTCTTC.

V is TRBV7-9 and J is TRBJ2-5; possible D gene TRBD1, 6 bases. V shed 5 bases and J shed 2 bases, with 12 bases lying between them. The CDR3 length is 14 residues. Germline values: CDR1 SEHNR, CDR2 FQNEAQ (reference sequence). Written as DNA, the CDR3 is TGTGCCAGCAGCCAAAAAGGGGGACAAGAGACCCAGTACTTC. Its translation: CASSQKGGQETQYF.

Regarding this clone: At the DNA level, this CDR3 is encoded by other sequences in the same sample as well. The J gene is TRBJ2-5, the V gene TRBV6-1; 11 bases match TRBD2. In germline, CDR1 is MNHNS, CDR2 SASEGT. The CDR3 is 14 residues long. With V trimmed by 7 bases and J by 5 bases, 6 bases remained unmatched. CDR3 nucleotides: TGTGCCAGCACCAAACTAGCGGGAGCGGAGACCCAGTACTTC. It specifies CASTKLAGAETQYF.

The V call is TRBV7-2, the J call TRBJ2-1; 12 bases are a match to TRBD2. The J segment lost 6 bases and the V segment lost 6 bases, leaving 3 bases of the junction unmatched. Germline assignment: CDR1 SGHTA and CDR2 FQGNSA. The CDR3 is 14 amino acids. As DNA, the CDR3 is TGTGCCAGCAGTACTAGCGGGAGGTCCAATGAGCAGTTCTTC. Amino acid sequence: CASSTSGRSNEQFF. Full variable domain (missing parts from reference TRBV7-2 and TRBJ2-1): GAGVSQSPSNKVTEKGKDVELRCDPISGHTALYWYRQSLGQGLEFLIYFQGNSAPDKSGLPSDRFSAERTGGSVSTLTIQRTQQEDSAVYLCASSTSGRSNEQFFGPGTRLTVL.